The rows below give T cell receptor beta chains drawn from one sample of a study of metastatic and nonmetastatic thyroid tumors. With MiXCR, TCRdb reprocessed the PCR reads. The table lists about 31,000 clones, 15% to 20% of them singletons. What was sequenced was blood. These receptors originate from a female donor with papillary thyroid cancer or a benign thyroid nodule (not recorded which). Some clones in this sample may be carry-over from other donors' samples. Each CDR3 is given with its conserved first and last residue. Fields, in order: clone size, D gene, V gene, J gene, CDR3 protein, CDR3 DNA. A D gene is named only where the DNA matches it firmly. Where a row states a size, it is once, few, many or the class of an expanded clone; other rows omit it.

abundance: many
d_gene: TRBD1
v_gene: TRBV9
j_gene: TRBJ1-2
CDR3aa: CASSSSPGGQDVNYGYTF
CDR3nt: TGTGCCAGCAGCTCTTCCCCTGGGGGACAGGACGTGAACTATGGCTACACCTTC

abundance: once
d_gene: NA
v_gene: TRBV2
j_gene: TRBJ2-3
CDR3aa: CASRSQGLQDSTYTQYF
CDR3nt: TGTGCCAGCAGGTCCCAGGGGCTTCAAGATAGCACATATACGCAGTATTTT

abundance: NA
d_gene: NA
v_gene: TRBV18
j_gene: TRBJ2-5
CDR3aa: CASSPRVVGRGSLEAQYF
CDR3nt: TGTGCCAGCTCACCACGGGTCGTAGGTAGGGGATCTTTGGAGGCCCAGTACTTC

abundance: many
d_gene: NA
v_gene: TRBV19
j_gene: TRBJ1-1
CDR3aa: CASSITRAGTEAFF
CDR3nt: TGTGCCAGTAGTATTACCCGGGCGGGCACTGAAGCTTTCTTT

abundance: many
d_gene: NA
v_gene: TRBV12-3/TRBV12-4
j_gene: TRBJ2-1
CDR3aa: CASSFNNEQFF
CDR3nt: TGTGCCAGCAGTTTCAACAATGAGCAGTTCTTC

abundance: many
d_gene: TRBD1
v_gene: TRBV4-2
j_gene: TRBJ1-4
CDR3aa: CASSQGTGGGGEEKLFF
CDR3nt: TGTGCCAGCAGCCAAGGGACAGGGGGGGGTGGCGAGGAAAAACTGTTTTTT

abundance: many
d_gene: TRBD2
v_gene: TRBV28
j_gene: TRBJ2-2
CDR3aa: CASISAGGDTGELFF
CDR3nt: TGTGCCAGCATTTCAGCGGGAGGGGACACCGGGGAGCTGTTTTTT

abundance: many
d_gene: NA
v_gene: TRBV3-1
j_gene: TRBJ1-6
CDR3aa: CASTLRAGSPLHF
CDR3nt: TGTGCCAGCACCCTCAGGGCAGGATCACCCCTCCACTTT

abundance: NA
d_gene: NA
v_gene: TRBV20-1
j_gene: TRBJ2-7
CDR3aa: CSDRDPAAGSYEQYF
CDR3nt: TGCAGTGATAGGGACCCAGCGGCGGGATCATACGAGCAGTACTTC

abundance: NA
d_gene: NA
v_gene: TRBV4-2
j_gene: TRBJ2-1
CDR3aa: CASSQDAVSYNEQFF
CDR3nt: TGTGCCAGCAGCCAAGATGCAGTTTCCTACAATGAGCAGTTCTTC

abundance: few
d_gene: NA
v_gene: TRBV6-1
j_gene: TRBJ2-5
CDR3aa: CASSEGVTSQETQYF
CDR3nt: TGTGCCAGCAGTGAAGGGGTGACTAGCCAAGAGACCCAGTACTTC

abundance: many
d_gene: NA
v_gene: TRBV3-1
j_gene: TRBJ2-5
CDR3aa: CASSQVQETQYF
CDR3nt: TGTGCCAGCAGCCAAGTTCAGGAGACCCAGTACTTC

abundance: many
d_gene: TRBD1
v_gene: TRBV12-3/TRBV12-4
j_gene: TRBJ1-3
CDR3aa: CASGRDSRNTIYF
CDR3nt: TGTGCCAGCGGCAGGGACAGTAGAAACACCATATATTTT

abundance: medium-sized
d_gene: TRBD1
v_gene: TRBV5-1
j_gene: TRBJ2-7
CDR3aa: CASSLVVGTGPTYEQYF
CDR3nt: TGCGCCAGCAGCCTTGTAGTTGGGACAGGGCCTACCTACGAGCAGTACTTC

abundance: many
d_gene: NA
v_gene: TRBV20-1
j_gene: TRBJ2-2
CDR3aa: CSARDLSEDTGELFF
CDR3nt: TGCAGTGCTAGAGATTTGTCAGAAGACACCGGGGAGCTGTTTTTT

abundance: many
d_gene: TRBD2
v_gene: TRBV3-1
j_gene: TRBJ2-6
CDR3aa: CASSSRLAGGSGANVLTF
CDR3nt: TGTGCCAGTAGCTCCAGACTAGCGGGAGGGTCTGGGGCCAACGTCCTGACTTTC

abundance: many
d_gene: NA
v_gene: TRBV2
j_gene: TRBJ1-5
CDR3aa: CASEVRNSNQPQHF
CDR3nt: TGTGCCAGCGAGGTACGGAATAGCAATCAGCCCCAGCATTTT

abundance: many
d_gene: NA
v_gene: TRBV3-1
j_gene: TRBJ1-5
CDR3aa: CASSQLREEPQHF
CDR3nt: TGTGCCAGCAGCCAACTCAGGGAGGAGCCCCAGCATTTT

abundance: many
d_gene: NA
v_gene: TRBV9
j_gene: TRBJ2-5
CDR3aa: CASSVTGGGETQYF
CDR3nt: TGTGCCAGCAGCGTGACGGGGGGCGGGGAGACCCAGTACTTC

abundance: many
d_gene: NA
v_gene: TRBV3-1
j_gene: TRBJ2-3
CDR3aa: CASSQQLGRTDTQYF
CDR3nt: TGTGCCAGCAGCCAGCAACTTGGGCGCACAGATACGCAGTATTTT

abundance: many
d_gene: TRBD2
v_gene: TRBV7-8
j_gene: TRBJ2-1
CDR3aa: CASSLGWTSEPSSYNEQFF
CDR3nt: TGTGCCAGCAGCTTAGGTTGGACTAGCGAGCCCTCTTCCTACAATGAGCAGTTCTTC

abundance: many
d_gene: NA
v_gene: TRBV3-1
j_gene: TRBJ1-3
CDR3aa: CASSQGATGNTIYF
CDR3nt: TGTGCCAGCAGCCAGGGCGCTACTGGAAACACCATATATTTT

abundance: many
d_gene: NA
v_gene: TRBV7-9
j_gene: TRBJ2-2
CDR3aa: CASSFYRARELFF
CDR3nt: TGTGCCAGCAGCTTCTACAGGGCCAGGGAGCTGTTTTTT

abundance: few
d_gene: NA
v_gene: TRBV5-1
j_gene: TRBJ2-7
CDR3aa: CASIPTFQGYEQYF
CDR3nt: TGCGCCAGCATCCCTACATTCCAGGGTTACGAGCAGTACTTC

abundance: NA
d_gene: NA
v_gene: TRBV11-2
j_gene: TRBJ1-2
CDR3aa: CASSLGGAINYGYTF
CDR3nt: TGTGCCAGCAGCCTTGGGGGAGCAATAAACTATGGCTACACCTTC

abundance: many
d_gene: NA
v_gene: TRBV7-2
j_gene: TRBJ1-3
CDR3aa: CASSFAPEGPGNTIYF
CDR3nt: TGTGCCAGCAGCTTCGCCCCAGAGGGGCCTGGAAACACCATATATTTT

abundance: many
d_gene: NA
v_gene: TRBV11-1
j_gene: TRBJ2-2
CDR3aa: CASSLISGGDTGELFF
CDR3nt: TGTGCCAGCAGCTTAATCTCAGGGGGGGACACCGGGGAGCTGTTTTTT

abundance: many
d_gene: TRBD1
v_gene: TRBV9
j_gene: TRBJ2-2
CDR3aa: CASSGQGGDTGELFF
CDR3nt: TGTGCCAGCAGCGGACAGGGGGGGGACACCGGGGAGCTGTTTTTT

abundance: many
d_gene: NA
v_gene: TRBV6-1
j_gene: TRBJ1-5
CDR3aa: CASRLSGDSNQPQHF
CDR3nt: TGTGCCAGCCGACTATCGGGGGATAGCAATCAGCCCCAGCATTTT

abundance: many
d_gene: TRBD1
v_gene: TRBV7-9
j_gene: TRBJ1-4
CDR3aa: CASSSTRQGVREKLFF
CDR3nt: TGTGCCAGCAGCTCCACCCGACAGGGGGTCAGAGAAAAACTGTTTTTT

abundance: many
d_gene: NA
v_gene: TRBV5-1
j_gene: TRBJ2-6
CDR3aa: CASSLVGGRSGANVLTF
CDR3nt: TGCGCCAGCAGCTTGGTCGGGGGACGCTCTGGGGCCAACGTCCTGACTTTC